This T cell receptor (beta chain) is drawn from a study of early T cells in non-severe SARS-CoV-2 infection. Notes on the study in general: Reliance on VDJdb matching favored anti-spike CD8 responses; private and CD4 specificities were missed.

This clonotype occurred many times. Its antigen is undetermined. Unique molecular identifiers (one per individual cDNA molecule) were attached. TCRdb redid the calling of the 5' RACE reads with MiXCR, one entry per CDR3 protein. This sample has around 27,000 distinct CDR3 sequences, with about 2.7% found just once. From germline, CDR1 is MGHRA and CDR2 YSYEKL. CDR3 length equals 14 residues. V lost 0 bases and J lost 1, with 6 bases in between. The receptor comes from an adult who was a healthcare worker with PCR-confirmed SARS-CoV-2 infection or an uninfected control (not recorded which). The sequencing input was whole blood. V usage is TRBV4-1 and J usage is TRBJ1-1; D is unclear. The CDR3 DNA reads TGCGCCAGCAGCCAAGATCCGGAGAACACTGAAGCTTTCTTT. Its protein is CASSQDPENTEAFF.